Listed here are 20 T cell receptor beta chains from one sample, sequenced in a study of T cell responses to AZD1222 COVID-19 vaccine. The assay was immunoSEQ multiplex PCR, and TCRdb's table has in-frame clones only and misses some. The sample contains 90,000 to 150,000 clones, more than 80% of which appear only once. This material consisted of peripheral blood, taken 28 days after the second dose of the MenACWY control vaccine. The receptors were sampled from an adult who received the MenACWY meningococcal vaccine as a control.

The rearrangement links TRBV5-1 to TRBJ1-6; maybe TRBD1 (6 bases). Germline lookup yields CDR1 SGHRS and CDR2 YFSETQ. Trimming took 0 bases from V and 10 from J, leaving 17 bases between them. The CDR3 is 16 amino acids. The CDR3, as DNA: TGCGCCAGCAGCTTGGCGATCGGCCTCGGGGGCTCACCCCTCCACTTT. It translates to CASSLAIGLGGSPLHF.

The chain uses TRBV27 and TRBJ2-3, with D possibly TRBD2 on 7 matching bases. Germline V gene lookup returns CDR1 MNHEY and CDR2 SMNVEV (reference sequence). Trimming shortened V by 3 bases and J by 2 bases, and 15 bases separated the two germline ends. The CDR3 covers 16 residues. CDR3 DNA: TGTGCCAGCAGTTTGGTTTCGGGGGGCTCCACAGATACGCAGTATTTT. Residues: CASSLVSGGSTDTQYF.

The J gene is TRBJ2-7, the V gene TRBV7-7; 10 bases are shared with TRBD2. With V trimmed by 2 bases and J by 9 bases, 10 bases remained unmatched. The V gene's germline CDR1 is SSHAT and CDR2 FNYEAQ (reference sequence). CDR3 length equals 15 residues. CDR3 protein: CASSLWVSGRWVQYF. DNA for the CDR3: TGTGCCAGCAGCTTATGGGTTAGCGGGAGGTGGGTGCAGTACTTC.

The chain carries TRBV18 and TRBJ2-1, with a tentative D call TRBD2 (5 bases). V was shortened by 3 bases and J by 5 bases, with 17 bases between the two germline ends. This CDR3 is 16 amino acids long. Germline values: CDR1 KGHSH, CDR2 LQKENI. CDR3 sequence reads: CASSPYGVVSNNEQFF. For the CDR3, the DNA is TGTGCCAGCTCACCCTACGGGGTGGTGAGTAACAATGAGCAGTTCTTC.

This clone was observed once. This CDR3 is CASSSSLNEQFF. The CDR3 DNA follows: TGTGCCAGCAGTTCCAGCTTGAATGAGCAGTTCTTC. This chain joins TRBV12-3 or TRBV12-4 and TRBJ2-1; unclear D gene. CDR3 length equals 12 residues. Trimming removed 4 bases from V and 7 bases from J, with 8 bases in between.

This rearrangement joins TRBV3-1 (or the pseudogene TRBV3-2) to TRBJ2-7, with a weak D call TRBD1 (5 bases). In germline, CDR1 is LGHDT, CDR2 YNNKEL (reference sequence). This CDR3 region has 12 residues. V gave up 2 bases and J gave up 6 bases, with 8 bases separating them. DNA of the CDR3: TGTGCCAGCAGCCAACAAACAGGCGAGCAGTACGTC. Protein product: CASSQQTGEQYV.

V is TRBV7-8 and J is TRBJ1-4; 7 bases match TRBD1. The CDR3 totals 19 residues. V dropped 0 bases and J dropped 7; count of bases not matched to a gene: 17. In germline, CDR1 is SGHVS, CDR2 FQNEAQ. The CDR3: CASSLALRGRLVTAEKLFF. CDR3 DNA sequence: TGTGCCAGCAGCTTAGCTTTGAGGGGGCGCCTGGTAACGGCTGAAAAACTGTTTTTT.

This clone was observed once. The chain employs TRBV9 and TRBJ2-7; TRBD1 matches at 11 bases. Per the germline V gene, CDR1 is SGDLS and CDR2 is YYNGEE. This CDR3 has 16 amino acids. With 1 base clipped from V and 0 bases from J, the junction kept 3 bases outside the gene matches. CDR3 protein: CASSVSGTGGSYEQYF. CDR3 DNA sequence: TGTGCCAGCAGCGTATCCGGGACAGGGGGCTCCTACGAGCAGTACTTC. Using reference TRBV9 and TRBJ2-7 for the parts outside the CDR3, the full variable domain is DSGVTQTPKHLITATGQRVTLRCSPRSGDLSVYWYQQSLDQGLQFLIQYYNGEERAKGNILERFSAQQFPDLHSELNLSSLELGDSALYFCASSVSGTGGSYEQYFGPGTRLTVT.

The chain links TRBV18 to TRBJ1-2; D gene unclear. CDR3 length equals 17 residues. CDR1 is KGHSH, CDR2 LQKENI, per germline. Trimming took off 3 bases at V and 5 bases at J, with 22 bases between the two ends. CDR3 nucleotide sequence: TGTGCCAGCTCACCGACAAGGGAAACCTCGCCATCTTATGGCTACACCTTC. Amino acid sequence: CASSPTRETSPSYGYTF.

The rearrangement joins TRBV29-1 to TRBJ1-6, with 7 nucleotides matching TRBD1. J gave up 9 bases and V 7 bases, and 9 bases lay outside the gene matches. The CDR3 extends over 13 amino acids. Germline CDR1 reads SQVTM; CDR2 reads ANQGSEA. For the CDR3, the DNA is TGCAGCGCCTTGACAGGGAGTGGTTCACCCCTCCACTTT. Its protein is CSALTGSGSPLHF.

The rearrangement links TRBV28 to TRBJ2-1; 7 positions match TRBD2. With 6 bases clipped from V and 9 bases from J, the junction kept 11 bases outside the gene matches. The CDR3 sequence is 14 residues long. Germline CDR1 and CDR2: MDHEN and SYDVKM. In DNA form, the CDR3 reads TGTGCCAGCAGCCCCGGGCTAGCGGTTACTGAGCAGTTCTTC. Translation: CASSPGLAVTEQFF. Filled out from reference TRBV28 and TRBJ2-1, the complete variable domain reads DVKVTQSSRYLVKRTGEKVFLECVQDMDHENMFWYRQDPGLGLRLIYFSYDVKMKEKGDIPEGYSVSREKKERFSLILESASTNQTSMYLCASSPGLAVTEQFFGPGTRLTVL.

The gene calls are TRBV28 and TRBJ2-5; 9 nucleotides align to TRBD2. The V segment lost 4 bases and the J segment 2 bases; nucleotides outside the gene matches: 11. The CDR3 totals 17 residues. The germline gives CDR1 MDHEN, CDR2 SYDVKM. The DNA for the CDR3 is TGTGCCAGCAGTTCCTCCCGCGGGACTAGCAGTCAAGAGACCCAGTACTTC. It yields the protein CASSSSRGTSSQETQYF.

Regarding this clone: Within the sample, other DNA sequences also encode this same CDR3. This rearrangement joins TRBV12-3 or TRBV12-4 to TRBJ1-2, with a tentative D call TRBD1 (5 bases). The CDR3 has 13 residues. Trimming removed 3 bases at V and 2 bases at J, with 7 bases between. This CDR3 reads CASSFRGNYGYTF. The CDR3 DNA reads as TGTGCCAGCAGTTTTCGGGGGAACTATGGCTACACCTTC.

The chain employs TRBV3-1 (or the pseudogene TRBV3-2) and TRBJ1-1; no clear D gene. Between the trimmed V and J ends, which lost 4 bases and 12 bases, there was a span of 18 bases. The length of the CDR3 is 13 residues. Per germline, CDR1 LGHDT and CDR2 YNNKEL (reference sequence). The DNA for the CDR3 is TGTGCCAGCAGCCGATTTGAGGGCGCGGGGACTTTCTTT. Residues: CASSRFEGAGTFF.

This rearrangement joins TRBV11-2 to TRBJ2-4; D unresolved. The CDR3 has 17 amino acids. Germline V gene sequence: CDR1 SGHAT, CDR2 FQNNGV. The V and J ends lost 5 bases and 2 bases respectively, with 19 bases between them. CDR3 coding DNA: TGTGCCAGCAGCCCCGCGCGCAGGACGGGCCCCAAAAACATTCAGTACTTC. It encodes CASSPARRTGPKNIQYF. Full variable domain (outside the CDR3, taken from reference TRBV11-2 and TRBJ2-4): EAGVAQSPRYKIIEKRQSVAFWCNPISGHATLYWYQQILGQGPKLLIQFQNNGVVDDSQLPKDRFSAERLKGVDSTLKIQPAKLEDSAVYLCASSPARRTGPKNIQYFGAGTRLSVL.

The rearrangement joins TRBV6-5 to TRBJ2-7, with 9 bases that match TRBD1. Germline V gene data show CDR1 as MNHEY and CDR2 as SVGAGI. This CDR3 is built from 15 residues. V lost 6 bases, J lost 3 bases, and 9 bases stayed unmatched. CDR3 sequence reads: CASSIDRGKNYEQYF. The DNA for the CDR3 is TGTGCCAGCAGCATTGACAGGGGGAAAAACTACGAGCAGTACTTC.

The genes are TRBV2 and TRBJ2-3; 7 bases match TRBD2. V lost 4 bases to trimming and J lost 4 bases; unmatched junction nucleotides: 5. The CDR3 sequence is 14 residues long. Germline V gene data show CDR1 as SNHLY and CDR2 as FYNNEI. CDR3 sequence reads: CASSGTSLSDTQYF. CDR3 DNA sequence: TGTGCCAGCAGTGGGACTAGTTTGTCAGATACGCAGTATTTT.

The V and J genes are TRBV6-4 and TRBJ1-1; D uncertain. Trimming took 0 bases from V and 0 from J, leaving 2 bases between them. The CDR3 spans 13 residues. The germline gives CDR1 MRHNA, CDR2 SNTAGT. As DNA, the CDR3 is TGTGCCAGCAGTGACTCTTTGAACACTGAAGCTTTCTTT. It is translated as CASSDSLNTEAFF.

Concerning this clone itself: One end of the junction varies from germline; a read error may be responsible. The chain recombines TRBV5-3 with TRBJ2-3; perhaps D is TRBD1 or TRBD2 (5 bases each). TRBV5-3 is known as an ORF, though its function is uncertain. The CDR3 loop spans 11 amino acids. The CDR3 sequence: CARSLIGGPHF. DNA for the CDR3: TGTGCCAGAAGCTTGATTGGGGGACCCCACTTT.

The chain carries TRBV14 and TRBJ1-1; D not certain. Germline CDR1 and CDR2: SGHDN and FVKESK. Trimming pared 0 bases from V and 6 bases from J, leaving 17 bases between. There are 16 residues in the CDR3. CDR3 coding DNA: TGTGCCAGCAGCCAAGATGTAGGAGGGAGTAACGCTGAAGCTTTCTTT. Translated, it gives CASSQDVGGSNAEAFF. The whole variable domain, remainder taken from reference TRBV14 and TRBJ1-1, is EAGVTQFPSHSVIEKGQTVTLRCDPISGHDNLYWYRRVMGKEIKFLLHFVKESKQDESGMPNNRFLAERTGGTYSTLKVQPAELEDSGVYFCASSQDVGGSNAEAFFGQGTRLTVV.